This T cell receptor (beta chain) was retrieved from a study of blood T cell repertoires in COVID-19. Study background: Samples taken during acute and convalescent COVID-19 were collected in the United States, Italy and Spain.

Trimming at V came to 7 bases and at J to 7 bases, leaving 7 bases not matched to a gene. CDR3 size: 13 residues. As originally analysed: Scientists estimated how many nucleated cells there were by amplifying reference gene primers. The data were produced by immunoSEQ multiplex PCR, yet TCRdb's version contains in-frame clones alone and is incomplete. From that table come the V and J calls and clone size; the DNA was used to work out D and trimming. The profile shows about 210,000 clones, roughly 80% of them singletons. What was sequenced was peripheral blood. The TCR comes from a woman in her 40s with active or convalescent COVID-19. The V call is TRBV12-3 or TRBV12-4, the J call TRBJ1-2; 9 bases fit TRBD1. The CDR3 coding sequence is TGTGCCAGCATTAGTAAGACAGGGGGTGGCTACACCTTC. Its protein is CASISKTGGGYTF.